These 27 T cell receptor beta chains share one sample of origin, sequenced in a study of shared clonotypes between healthy human individuals. TCRdb keeps only in-frame clones here, not all; method: immunoSEQ multiplex PCR. The repertoire includes about 230,000 clones, over 60% of them detected once, and 8.5% to 14% sits in the top ten. The sample comprised memory CD4+ T cells sorted from blood. The subset denotes: CD45RA-negative fraction. The receptor set was obtained from a man aged 30 to 45 in good health.

This clone has only a few counts. The chain joins TRBV20-1 to TRBJ2-1, with D hard to call. Deletions cut 0 bases from V and 9 bases from J, with 6 bases between. Germline V gives CDR1 DFQATT, CDR2 SNEGSKA (reference sequence). The CDR3 totals 11 residues. CDR3 residues: CSARDLSEQFF. CDR3 sequence (DNA): TGCAGTGCTAGAGATCTGAGTGAGCAGTTCTTC.

This sequence joins TRBV14 and TRBJ2-1, with a possible D match to TRBD2 (5 bases). The CDR3 sequence is 15 residues long. Per the germline V gene, CDR1 is SGHDN and CDR2 is FVKESK. V shed 4 bases and J shed 3 bases, with 13 bases lying between them. CDR3 DNA sequence: TGTGCCAGCAGCCCGGGGTTGTTACGCTACAATGAGCAGTTCTTC. Protein sequence: CASSPGLLRYNEQFF.

The V gene is TRBV15, the J gene TRBJ2-2; D gene uncertain. The CDR3 has 14 amino acids. The V and J ends lost 0 bases and 6 bases respectively, with 8 bases between them. CDR1 is LNHNV and CDR2 is YYDKDF in the germline V gene (reference sequence). CDR3: CATSRDTEAGELFF. The CDR3 DNA reads TGTGCCACCAGCAGAGATACCGAGGCCGGGGAGCTGTTTTTT.

DNA for the CDR3: TGTGCCAGTAGCCGGGGGGCTGAAGCTTTCTTT. Amino acids: CASSRGAEAFF. The chain combines TRBV19 with TRBJ1-1; D possibly corresponds to TRBD1 (5 bases). This CDR3 is built from 11 residues. Germline assignment: CDR1 LNHDA and CDR2 SQIVND (reference sequence). The germline V and J ends were trimmed by 6 bases and 6 bases, with 8 bases remaining between them.

In the case of this clone: Other DNA sequences from this sample encode an identical CDR3 as well. This chain connects TRBV7-3 to TRBJ2-7, with D perhaps matching TRBD1 (5 bases). From germline, CDR1 is SGHTA and CDR2 FQGTGA. The CDR3 is made up of 13 amino acids. V lost 5 bases and J 1 base, leaving 9 bases between the germline ends. The CDR3 DNA is TGTGCCAGCAGCCTAGGGGCTTCCTACGAGCAGTACTTC. Protein product: CASSLGASYEQYF. Based on the CDR3 plus reference TRBV7-3 and TRBJ2-7, the full variable domain is GAGVSQTPSNKVTEKGKYVELRCDPISGHTALYWYRQSLGQGPEFLIYFQGTGAADDSGLPNDRFFAVRPEGSVSTLKIQRTERGDSAVYLCASSLGASYEQYFGPGTRLTVT.

The chain couples TRBV18 to TRBJ1-3, with D unclear. Germline V gene data show CDR1 as KGHSH and CDR2 as LQKENI. V was clipped by 1 base and J by 0 bases, with 7 bases between them. There are 15 residues in the CDR3. The CDR3 protein is CASSPRRSSGNTIYF. In DNA form, the CDR3 reads TGTGCCAGCTCACCACGGAGGAGCTCTGGAAACACCATATATTTT.

The chain recombines TRBV5-6 with TRBJ2-2, with 8 nucleotides matching TRBD1. The germline V gene has CDR1 SGHDT and CDR2 YYEEEE. There are 13 residues in the CDR3. V lost 2 bases and J lost 13; bases outside the gene matches: 7. The CDR3 loop is CASSFSGGGGLFF. The CDR3 DNA reads as TGTGCCAGCAGCTTCTCAGGGGGCGGAGGGCTGTTTTTT.

In this sample, this clone turned up a few times. The CDR3 reads CASRTQSGVEQYF. Here the CDR3 DNA reads TGTGCCAGCAGGACTCAGAGTGGTGTCGAGCAGTACTTC. This chain connects TRBV2 to TRBJ2-7; no clear D gene. Germline lookup yields CDR1 SNHLY and CDR2 FYNNEI. This CDR3 spans 13 amino acids. The ends were cut back, 6 bases at V and 6 bases at J, with 15 bases in the middle. Full variable domain (remainder filled in from reference TRBV2 and TRBJ2-7): EPEVTQTPSHQVTQMGQEVILRCVPISNHLYFYWYRQILGQKVEFLVSFYNNEISEKSEIFDDQFSVERPDGSNFTLKIRSTKLEDSAMYFCASRTQSGVEQYFGPGTRLTVT.

This chain links TRBV5-1 with TRBJ2-1; D ambiguous. The germline CDR1 and CDR2 sequences are SGHRS and YFSETQ. V dropped 0 bases and J dropped 8 bases, with 12 bases sitting between them. The CDR3 spans 14 residues. This CDR3 is CASSLGGTPYEQFF. The CDR3 DNA reads TGCGCCAGCAGCTTGGGGGGTACACCATATGAGCAGTTCTTC.

The V gene is TRBV5-4, the J gene TRBJ2-1; D possibly corresponds to TRBD2 (6 bases). Germline lookup yields CDR1 SGHNT and CDR2 YYREEE (reference sequence). V was clipped by 4 bases and J by 0 bases, with 14 bases between them. This CDR3 has 16 residues. DNA for the CDR3: TGTGCCAGCAGCGAACAGCGGGCTAGCTCCTACAATGAGCAGTTCTTC. Protein: CASSEQRASSYNEQFF.

CDR3: CASSLVSSFSGQQETQYF. CDR3 bases: TGTGCCAGCAGCTTGGTATCTAGTTTTAGCGGGCAACAAGAGACCCAGTACTTC. This chain links TRBV5-8 with TRBJ2-5; the match to TRBD2 covers 7 bases. The CDR3 runs 18 residues. Germline CDR1 and CDR2: SGHTS and YDEGEE. Losses at the gene ends were 0 bases for V and 2 bases for J; bases not matched to a gene: 13. The complete variable domain, with remaining parts taken from reference TRBV5-8 and TRBJ2-5, reads EAGVTQSPTHLIKTRGQQATLRCSPISGHTSVYWYQQALGLGLQFLLWYDEGEERNRGNFPPRFSGRQFPNYSSELNVNALELEDSALYLCASSLVSSFSGQQETQYFGPGTRLLVL.

The V gene is TRBV5-6, the J gene TRBJ2-1; TRBD1 is a possible D gene (6 bases). The V and J ends lost 0 bases and 8 bases respectively, with 15 bases between them. Germline V gene data show CDR1 as SGHDT and CDR2 as YYEEEE. This CDR3 spans 15 amino acids. CDR3 amino acids: CASSLDTGIVYEQFF. CDR3 in DNA: TGTGCCAGCAGCTTGGACACAGGGATCGTCTATGAGCAGTTCTTC. Drawing the rest from reference TRBV5-6 and TRBJ2-1, the complete variable domain is DAGVTQSPTHLIKTRGQQVTLRCSPKSGHDTVSWYQQALGQGPQFIFQYYEEEERQRGNFPDRFSGHQFPNYSSELNVNALLLGDSALYLCASSLDTGIVYEQFFGPGTRLTVL.

CDR3 amino acids: CASSDLAGDMGTQYF. CDR3 bases: TGTGCCAGCAGTGACTTGGCGGGGGACATGGGGACCCAGTACTTC. This rearrangement joins TRBV2 to TRBJ2-5; the D gene is possibly TRBD2 (7 bases). The ends were cut back, 3 bases at V and 7 bases at J, with 18 bases in the middle. CDR1 is SNHLY, CDR2 FYNNEI, per germline. The CDR3 covers 15 residues.

The CDR3 spells CASSQTRVQPQHF. CDR3 coding DNA: TGCGCCAGCAGCCAGACCAGGGTTCAGCCCCAGCATTTT. The chain has TRBV4-3 and TRBJ1-5; a weak D match, TRBD1 (5 bases). V was trimmed by 3 bases and J by 6 bases, leaving 9 bases between them. This CDR3 spans 13 amino acids. The germline CDR1 and CDR2 sequences are LGHNA and YSLEER.

The chain recombines TRBV5-1 with TRBJ2-2; 7 bases align to TRBD1. The V gene end was trimmed by 6 bases and the J gene end by 2 bases; junction bases not matched to a gene: 4. Germline CDR1 is SGHRS and CDR2 is YFSETQ. This CDR3 is built from 14 residues. DNA of the CDR3: TGCGCCAGCACGGGACAGACTAACACCGGGGAGCTGTTTTTT. Amino acid sequence: CASTGQTNTGELFF.

The J gene is TRBJ1-4, the V gene TRBV30, with D maybe TRBD1 (5 bases). CDR1 and CDR2 (germline): GTSNPN, SVGIG (reference sequence). The CDR3 sequence is 14 residues long. Trimming removed 2 bases at V and 4 bases at J, with 11 bases between. CDR3 coding DNA: TGTGCCTGGAGTACCGGGACGGTTAATGAAAAACTGTTTTTT. Its translation is CAWSTGTVNEKLFF.

This chain joins TRBV18 and TRBJ2-3, with 8 bases lining up with TRBD2. Germline loops: CDR1 KGHSH, CDR2 LQKENI. The CDR3 runs to 20 residues. Trimming at V came to 3 bases and at J to 2 bases, leaving 19 bases not matched to a gene. CDR3 coding DNA: TGTGCCAGCTCACCTGACATGAACCGATTGAGCGGGAGCGACACAGATACGCAGTATTTT. Translating gives CASSPDMNRLSGSDTDTQYF. Together with reference TRBV18 and TRBJ2-3, the CDR3 gives the full variable domain: NAGVMQNPRHLVRRRGQEARLRCSPMKGHSHVYWYRQLPEEGLKFMVYLQKENIIDESGMPKERFSAEFPKEGPSILRIQQVVRGDSAAYFCASSPDMNRLSGSDTDTQYFGPGTRLTVL.

The chain has TRBV27 and TRBJ2-1; a possible D gene is TRBD2 (5 bases). The CDR3 totals 13 residues. Deletions cut 6 bases from V and 4 bases from J, with 10 bases between. Per the germline V gene, CDR1 is MNHEY and CDR2 is SMNVEV (reference sequence). CDR3 in amino acids: CASSWTLYNEQFF. CDR3 coding DNA: TGTGCCAGCAGCTGGACTCTATACAATGAGCAGTTCTTC.

This clone came up a few times. V and J are TRBV7-2 and TRBJ1-1; D call uncertain. The CDR3 consists of 12 residues. CDR1 SGHTA and CDR2 FQGNSA come from the germline V gene. Trimming pared 5 bases from V and 10 bases from J, leaving 14 bases between. The CDR3 region has the DNA TGTGCCAGCAGCCGAGTGGGCATCGGAGCTTTCTTT. This sequence encodes CASSRVGIGAFF.

This clone was seen repeatedly, ten times or more. The chain carries TRBV5-1 and TRBJ1-2, with D unresolved. The CDR3 consists of 14 residues. The germline V gene encodes CDR1 SGHRS and CDR2 YFSETQ. V was shortened by 4 bases and J by 0 bases, with 10 bases between the two germline ends. CDR3 amino acids: CASSGISPNYGYTF. DNA of the CDR3: TGCGCCAGCAGCGGAATCAGCCCTAACTATGGCTACACCTTC.

For the CDR3, the DNA is TGTGCCAGCACTACCGGGGGTGGTTGGGAGCAGTTCTTC. This encodes CASTTGGGWEQFF. V gene TRBV28 combines with J gene TRBJ2-1, with a possible D match to TRBD2 (6 bases). The V end was cut by 7 bases, the J end by 10 bases, with 17 bases between. The CDR3 runs to 13 residues. Germline values: CDR1 MDHEN, CDR2 SYDVKM.

This chain connects TRBV7-8 to TRBJ2-7; TRBD1 matches 8 bases. CDR1 is SGHVS and CDR2 is FQNEAQ in the germline V gene. This CDR3 comprises 15 residues. The V and J ends lost 2 bases and 6 bases, in that order; junction bases with no gene match: 9. The CDR3 protein is CASSLTRDRGGEQYF. The CDR3 nucleotides are TGTGCCAGCAGCTTAACCCGAGACAGGGGAGGCGAGCAGTACTTC.

The chain couples TRBV7-7 to TRBJ2-1, with 7 bases identical to TRBD2. The CDR3 contains 14 residues. Unmatched junction bases numbered 4, after V lost 5 bases and J lost 3 bases. The germline V gene encodes CDR1 SSHAT and CDR2 FNYEAQ (reference sequence). This CDR3 is CASSQGLVYNEQFF. CDR3 coding DNA: TGTGCCAGCAGCCAAGGACTAGTCTACAATGAGCAGTTCTTC.

CDR3 amino acids: CASSLGWGSNQPQHF. CDR3 DNA: TGTGCCAGCAGTTTAGGGTGGGGTAGCAATCAGCCCCAGCATTTT. The chain carries TRBV28 and TRBJ1-5; D unresolved. The CDR3 length is 15 residues. Deletions cut 2 bases from V and 0 bases from J, with 8 bases between. Germline values: CDR1 MDHEN, CDR2 SYDVKM.

V and J are TRBV5-1 and TRBJ2-5, with TRBD1 as a possible D gene (6 bases). The CDR3 runs to 14 residues. Germline-derived CDR1 and CDR2 are SGHRS and YFSETQ. The V gene lost 1 base and the J gene lost 5 bases, with 12 bases spanning the gap. CDR3 DNA: TGCGCCAGCAGCTTGACAGGGTTTGGGGAGACCCAGTACTTC. As protein: CASSLTGFGETQYF.

J is TRBJ2-2 and V is TRBV7-2; 7 bases agree with TRBD1. This CDR3 spans 14 amino acids. Germline CDR1 and CDR2: SGHTA and FQGNSA. The V and J ends lost 5 bases and 5 bases, in that order; junction bases with no gene match: 5. The DNA of the CDR3 is TGTGCCAGCAGCACGCGACAGGGAACCGGGGAGCTGTTTTTT. Protein sequence: CASSTRQGTGELFF.

The chain links TRBV18 to TRBJ1-5, with no clear D. Deletions cut 0 bases from V and 7 bases from J, with 19 bases between. Per the germline V gene, CDR1 is KGHSH and CDR2 is LQKENI. The CDR3 runs to 17 residues. DNA of the CDR3: TGTGCCAGCTCACCACCGTTCTCCGGACCGACCGCCCAGCCCCAGCATTTT. Translation gives CASSPPFSGPTAQPQHF.